Detailed here is one T cell receptor (beta chain). Its antigen is still unknown. Qualities for individual bases were not recorded, and no much larger clone is one base off. The sample is drawn from a study of CD8 T cells in Susac syndrome (dated 2019 in TCRdb). About the study as a whole: Whether CD8+ T cell activation and differentiation in Susac syndrome was antigen driven was tested using repertoire sequencing.

The paper's findings and limits, for the study overall: The TCR sequencing and HLA analysis was acknowledged to have included a relatively small number of individuals.

The V end gives up 1 base and the J end 1 base, leaving 12 bases in the junction not matched to a gene. The CDR3 contains 18 residues, cysteine and phenylalanine counted. Solely the CDR3 DNA is kept, with 54 bases framed from the first base. From a lookup of the germline V gene, CDR1 and CDR2 are KGHSH and LQKENI. Peripheral blood CD8+ and CD4+ T cells from healthy donors, Susac syndrome patients and multiple sclerosis patients were profiled using high-throughput TCR beta sequencing. Healthy donors were age- and sex-matched controls. Bulk CD8+ and CD4+ T cells were purified by magnetic negative isolation, whereas CD8+ TEMRA cells were enriched by FACS. Blood was drawn into EDTA tubes, processed within 24 hours, and PBMCs were isolated by density gradient centrifugation. PBMCs destined for TCR sequencing were cryopreserved in liquid nitrogen and later thawed in a 37 °C water bath. The sorted or isolated CD4+, CD8+ and CD8+ TEMRA cells reached a purity of at least 90%.

RNA was extracted with the RNeasy kit and roughly 0.45 to 1 ug was reverse transcribed using random hexamers. The immunoSEQ multiplex PCR assay, covering 54 Vbeta and 13 Jbeta segments, was used to amplify TCR beta CDR3 regions. To correct PCR amplification bias, a synthetic template baseline was used for both primer optimization and computational correction. As for the original processing: Reads were assigned to V, D and J genes according to IMGT and analyzed in immunoSEQ Analyzer, with only productive sequences retained. Clonality was computed as one minus Shannon entropy normalized by log2 of the number of productive unique sequences. Public and private clones were assessed among the 100 most prevalent clones of each patient and control. Clones were defined as Susac-specific when absent from the healthy and MS cohorts, from 1,000 to 1,100 published viral clones and from other ImmuneACCESS disease sequences. TCRdb ran its own pipeline on the public reads, namely fastp trimming at Q25 and MiXCR clone calling, and kept in-frame beta chains. Identical CDR3 proteins give one entry, which carries the most common genes and DNA. The V and J calls and clone size are TCRdb's, not the authors'. In this sample the table shows approximately 190,000 distinct CDR3 sequences, about 94% of which occur a single time. The ten most abundant clones make up 0.1% of the sample.

The sequence derives from a human donor in good health. Sequencing used CD4+ T cells from PBMCs. Recombination linked TRBV18 to TRBJ1-1; a stretch of 7 junction bases matches TRBD1. The CDR3 amino acid sequence is: CASSPLNTWTGANTEAFF. DNA sequence: TGTGCCAGCTCACCACTTAATACCTGGACAGGAGCGAACACTGAAGCTTTCTTT.